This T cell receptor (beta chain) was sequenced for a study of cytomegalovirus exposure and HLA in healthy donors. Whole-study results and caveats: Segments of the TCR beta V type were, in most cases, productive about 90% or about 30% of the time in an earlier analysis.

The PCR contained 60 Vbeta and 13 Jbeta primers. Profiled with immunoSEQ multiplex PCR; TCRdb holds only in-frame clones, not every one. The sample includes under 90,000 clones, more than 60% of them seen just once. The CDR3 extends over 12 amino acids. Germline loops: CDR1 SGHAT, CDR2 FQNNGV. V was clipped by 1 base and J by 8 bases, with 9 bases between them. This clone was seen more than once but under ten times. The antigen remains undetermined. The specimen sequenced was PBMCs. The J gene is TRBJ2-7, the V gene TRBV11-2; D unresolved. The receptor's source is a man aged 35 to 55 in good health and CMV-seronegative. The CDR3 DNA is TGTGCCAGCAGCTTAGTTGAGCGACAGCAGTACTTC. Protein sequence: CASSLVERQQYF.